This T cell receptor (beta chain) was recorded in a study of identical twins. One entry per CDR3 protein results from TCRdb running MiXCR on the 5' RACE reads. The sample has 650,000 to 800,000 distinct CDR3 sequences; 8% to 9% are singletons. V shed 6 bases and J shed 0 bases, with 11 bases lying between them. Germline loops: CDR1 DFQATT, CDR2 SNEGSKA (reference sequence). CDR3 length equals 13 residues. These data were also filed under a second study, of yellow fever vaccine responses in identical twins. That source reports: It has been reported that, in twins, the vaccine T cell response seemed partly convergent and partly personalized.

The genes are TRBV20-1 and TRBJ1-1, with TRBD1 as a possible D gene (6 bases). The sequenced sample was PBMCs. This clonotype was sampled from a woman between 18 and 30 years old in good health. DNA for the CDR3: TGCAGTGCCCTACAGGGTATGAACACTGAAGCTTTCTTT. Protein product: CSALQGMNTEAFF.